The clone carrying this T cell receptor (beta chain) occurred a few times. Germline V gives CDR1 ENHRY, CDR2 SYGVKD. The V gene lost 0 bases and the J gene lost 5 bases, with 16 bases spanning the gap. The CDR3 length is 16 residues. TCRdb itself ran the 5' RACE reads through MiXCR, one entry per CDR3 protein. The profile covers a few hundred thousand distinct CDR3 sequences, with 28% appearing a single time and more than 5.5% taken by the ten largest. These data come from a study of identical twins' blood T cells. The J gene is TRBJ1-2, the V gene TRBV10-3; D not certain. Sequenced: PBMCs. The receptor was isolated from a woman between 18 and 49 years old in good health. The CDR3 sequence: CAISESGLRLAYGYTF. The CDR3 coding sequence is TGTGCCATCAGTGAGTCCGGCCTTAGGTTGGCGTATGGCTACACCTTC.